This paragraph covers one T cell receptor (beta chain) sequence. Its antigen is still unknown. The junction and the germline gene differ at one end; a read error may be behind it. Exclusion criteria comprised other autoimmune diseases, uncontrolled infections, pregnancy or lactation in patients. Thyroid ultrasound, orbital computed tomography, TRAb, serum thyroxine and clinical symptoms formed the basis of diagnosis. This sample is drawn from a study of Graves' ophthalmopathy and Graves' hyperthyroidism. The study, taken as a whole, reports: Sensitivity of about 90% and specificity of 65% to 83% were achieved when a 13-signature model separated ophthalmopathy from stable hyperthyroidism. Appearing in blood as well were most expanded thyroid clonotypes above 0.001 frequency.

Amplified material comprised TCR beta CDR3 regions derived from RNA transcripts. The workflow started with a first-round RT-PCR run with HTBI primers and then moved on to a second-round multiplex PCR. Each CDR3 protein gets one entry after TCRdb re-called the multiplex PCR reads with MiXCR. The sample holds about 700,000 distinct CDR3 sequences, 35% to 50% seen once. The clonotype comes from an adult man with Graves' ophthalmopathy. The sequenced sample consisted of peripheral blood.

The CDR3 sequence: CASSLDGGDTYEQYF. The CDR3 coding sequence is TGTGCCAGCAGCTTGGATGGGGGGGACACCTACGAGCAGTACTTC. The chain joins TRBV5-1 to TRBJ2-7, with D possibly being TRBD2 (7 bases). The germline V gene has CDR1 SGHRS and CDR2 YFSETQ. The CDR3 sequence is 15 residues long. Supplemented by reference TRBV5-1 and TRBJ2-7, the full variable domain reads KAGVTQTPRYLIKTRGQQVTLSCSPISGHRSVSWYQQTPGQGLQFLFEYFSETQRNKGNFPGRFSGRQFSNSRSEMNVSTLELGDSALYLCASSLDGGDTYEQYFGPGTRLTVT.